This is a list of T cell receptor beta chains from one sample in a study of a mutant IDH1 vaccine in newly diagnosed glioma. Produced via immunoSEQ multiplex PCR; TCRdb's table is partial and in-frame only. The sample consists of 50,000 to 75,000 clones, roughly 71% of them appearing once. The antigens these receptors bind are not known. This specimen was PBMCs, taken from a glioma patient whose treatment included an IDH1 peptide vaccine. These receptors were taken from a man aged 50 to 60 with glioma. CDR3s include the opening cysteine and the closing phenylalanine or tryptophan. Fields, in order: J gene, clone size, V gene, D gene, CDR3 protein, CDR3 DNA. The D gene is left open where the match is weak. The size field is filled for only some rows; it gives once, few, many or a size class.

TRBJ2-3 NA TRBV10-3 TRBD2 CAISGHTSANTDTQYF TGTGCCATCAGTGGCCATACTAGCGCTAACACAGATACGCAGTATTTT
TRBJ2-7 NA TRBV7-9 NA CASSRYNGEQYF TGTGCCAGCAGCCGCTACAACGGCGAGCAGTACTTC
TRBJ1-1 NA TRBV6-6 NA CASSYSDMNTEAFF TGTGCCAGCAGTTACTCAGATATGAACACTGAAGCTTTCTTT
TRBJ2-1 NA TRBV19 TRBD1 CASSSTSGQPRSSYNEQFF TGTGCCAGTAGTTCGACCTCGGGACAGCCCAGGAGCTCCTACAATGAGCAGTTCTTC
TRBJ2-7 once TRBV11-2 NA CASSQRAAGAYEQYF TGTGCCAGCAGCCAAAGGGCAGCAGGGGCCTACGAGCAGTACTTC
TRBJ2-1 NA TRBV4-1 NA CASSQVAGAGNEQFF TGCGCCAGCAGCCAAGTGGCGGGGGCGGGCAATGAGCAGTTCTTC
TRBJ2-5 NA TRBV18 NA CASSPLVVHQETQYF TGTGCCAGCTCACCACTTGTAGTTCACCAAGAGACCCAGTACTTC
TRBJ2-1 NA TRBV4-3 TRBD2 CASSPGRASYNEQFF TGCGCCAGCAGCCCCGGGAGGGCCTCCTACAATGAGCAGTTCTTC
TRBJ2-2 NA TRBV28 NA CASSLEPVGQTNTGELFF TGTGCCAGCAGTTTAGAACCCGTCGGACAGACTAACACCGGGGAGCTGTTTTTT
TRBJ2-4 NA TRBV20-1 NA CRAPKGNIQYF TGCAGGGCCCCCAAGGGAAACATTCAGTACTTC
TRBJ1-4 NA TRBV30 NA CAWSNWDGEKLFF TGTGCCTGGAGTAACTGGGACGGGGAAAAACTGTTTTTT
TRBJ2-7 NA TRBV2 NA CASSPRGTGVGEQYF TGTGCCAGCAGTCCCAGGGGGACGGGGGTAGGCGAGCAGTACTTC
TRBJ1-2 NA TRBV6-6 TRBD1 CASSYPPTGGGYGYTF TGTGCCAGCAGTTACCCGCCCACAGGGGGCGGCTATGGCTACACCTTC
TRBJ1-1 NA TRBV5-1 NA CASSLGPGVRTEAFF TGCGCCAGCAGCTTGGGTCCTGGGGTGCGCACTGAAGCTTTCTTT
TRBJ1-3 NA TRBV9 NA CASSVVPGNTIYF TGTGCCAGCAGCGTAGTGCCTGGAAACACCATATATTTT
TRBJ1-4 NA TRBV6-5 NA CASSYEGAGEKLFF TGTGCCAGCAGTTATGAAGGGGCGGGTGAAAAACTGTTTTTT
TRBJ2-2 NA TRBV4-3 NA CASSPGPSTGELFF TGCGCCAGCAGCCCTGGGCCTTCCACCGGGGAGCTGTTTTTT